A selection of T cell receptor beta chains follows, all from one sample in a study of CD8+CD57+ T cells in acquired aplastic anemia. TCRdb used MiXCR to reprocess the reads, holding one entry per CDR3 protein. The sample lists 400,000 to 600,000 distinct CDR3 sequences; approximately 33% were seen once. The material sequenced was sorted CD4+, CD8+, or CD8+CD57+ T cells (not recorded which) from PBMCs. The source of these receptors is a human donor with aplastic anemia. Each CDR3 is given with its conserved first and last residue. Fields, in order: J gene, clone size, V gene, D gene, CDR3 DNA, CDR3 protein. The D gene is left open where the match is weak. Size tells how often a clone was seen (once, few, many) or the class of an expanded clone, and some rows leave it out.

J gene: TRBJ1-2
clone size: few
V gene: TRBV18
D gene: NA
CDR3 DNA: TGTGCCAGCTCACTAGAACTGATCAGGAATAACTATGGCTACACCTTC
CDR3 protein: CASSLELIRNNYGYTF

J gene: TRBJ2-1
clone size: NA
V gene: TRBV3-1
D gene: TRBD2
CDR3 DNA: TGTGCCAGCAGCCCGAGACTAGCGGGGGACCTTAGCAATGAGCAGTTCTTC
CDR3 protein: CASSPRLAGDLSNEQFF

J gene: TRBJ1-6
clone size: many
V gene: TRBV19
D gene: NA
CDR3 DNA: TGTGCCAGTAGTAAGGATGGGGATCGAGCTTCACCCCTCCACTTT
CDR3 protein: CASSKDGDRASPLHF

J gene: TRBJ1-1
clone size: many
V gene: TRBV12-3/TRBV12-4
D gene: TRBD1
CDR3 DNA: TGTGCCAGCAGTTTACAGGGGGCAGGCACTGAAGCTTTCTTT
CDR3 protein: CASSLQGAGTEAFF

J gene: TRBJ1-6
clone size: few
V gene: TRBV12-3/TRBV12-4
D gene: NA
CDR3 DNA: TGTGCCAGCAGTTTGTCAGTCGAGTCACCCCTCCACTTT
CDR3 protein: CASSLSVESPLHF

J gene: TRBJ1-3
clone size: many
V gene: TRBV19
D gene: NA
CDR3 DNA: TGTGCCAGTAGCCCGAGACGGGCTGGAAACACCATATATTTT
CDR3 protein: CASSPRRAGNTIYF

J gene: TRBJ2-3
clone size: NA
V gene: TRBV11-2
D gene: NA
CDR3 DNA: TGTGCCAGCAGCCCCTCCGGACCCACAGATACGCAGTATTTT
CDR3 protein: CASSPSGPTDTQYF

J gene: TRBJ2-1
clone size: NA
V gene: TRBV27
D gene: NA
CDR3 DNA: TGTGCCAGCAGTTTATCATTGGGGTGGGAAGATGAGCAGTTCTTC
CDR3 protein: CASSLSLGWEDEQFF

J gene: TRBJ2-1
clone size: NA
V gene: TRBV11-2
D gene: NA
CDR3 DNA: TGTGCCAGCAGCTTAGTAGGAAGACACTCGAGCTCCTACAATGAGCAGTTCTTC
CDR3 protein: CASSLVGRHSSSYNEQFF

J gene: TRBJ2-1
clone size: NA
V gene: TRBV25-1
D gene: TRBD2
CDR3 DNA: TGTGCCAGCTCGGGACTAGCGGGCCGCTCCTACAATGAGCAGTTCTTC
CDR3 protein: CASSGLAGRSYNEQFF

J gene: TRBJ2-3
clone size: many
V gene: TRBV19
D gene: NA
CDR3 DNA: TGTGCCAGTAGTATACGCGGACACACAGATACGCAGTATTTT
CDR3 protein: CASSIRGHTDTQYF

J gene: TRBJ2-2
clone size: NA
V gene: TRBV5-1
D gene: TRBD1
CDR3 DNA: TGCGCCAGCAGCGAGGGGACAGGGTATGGCACCGGGGAGCTGTTTTTT
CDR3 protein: CASSEGTGYGTGELFF

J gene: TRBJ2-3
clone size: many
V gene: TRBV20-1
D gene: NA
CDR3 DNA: TGCAGTGCGATTGAGGGTGCGGCAATCACAGATACGCAGTATTTT
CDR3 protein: CSAIEGAAITDTQYF

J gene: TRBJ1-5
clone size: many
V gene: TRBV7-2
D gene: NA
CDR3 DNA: TGTGCCAGCAGCTTAGAGGGACGGAGCAATCAGCCCCAGCATTTT
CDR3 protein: CASSLEGRSNQPQHF

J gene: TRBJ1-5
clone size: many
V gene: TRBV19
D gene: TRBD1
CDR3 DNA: TGTGCCAGTACAGGCGGGACAGGACTCGGGTATAGCAATCAGCCCCAGCATTTT
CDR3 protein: CASTGGTGLGYSNQPQHF

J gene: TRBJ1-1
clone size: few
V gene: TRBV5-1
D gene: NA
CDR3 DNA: TGCGCCAGCAGCTTCGCAGTGAACACTGAAGCTTTCTTT
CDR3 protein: CASSFAVNTEAFF

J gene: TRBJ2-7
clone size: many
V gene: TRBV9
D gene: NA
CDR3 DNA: TGTGCCAGCAGCGTAGCGGACGGGTCCTACGAGCAGTACTTC
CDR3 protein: CASSVADGSYEQYF